The table lists the clone carrying this T cell receptor beta chain with a few counts. This sample was included in a study of blood T cell repertoires in COVID-19. Profiling relied on immunoSEQ multiplex PCR, and the TCRdb table lists in-frame clones only, not all of them. The sample shows about 180,000 clones, around 88% of them seen only once. The CDR3 runs to 13 residues. V lost 3 bases, J lost 6 bases, and 12 bases lay in between. CDR1 SGHAT and CDR2 FQNNGV come from the germline V gene. The clonotype was recovered from a woman in her 30s with acute or convalescent COVID-19. The chain carries TRBV11-2 and TRBJ2-7, with D perhaps TRBD1 (5 bases). Sequencing input: peripheral blood. CDR3 DNA: TGTGCCAGCAGCTTGGCAGGGTATGGCGAGCAGTACTTC. Translated: CASSLAGYGEQYF.